This entry features one T cell receptor (beta chain) sequence. The sample has other DNA sequences that encode this CDR3 too. In germline, CDR1 is SGDLS, CDR2 YYNGEE. This CDR3 is 12 amino acids long. The ends were cut back, 3 bases at V and 1 base at J, with 2 bases in the middle. Assay used: immunoSEQ multiplex PCR; TCRdb lists only in-frame clones, some missing. The top ten hold 20% of the sample, which has some 49,000 clones, 85% seen once. These data originate in a study of OX40 agonist ivuxolimab in advanced cancers. This chain links TRBV9 with TRBJ1-3, with no clear D. The clonotype comes from an adult with an advanced solid tumor such as melanoma, head and neck, liver or kidney cancer. The source was CD4+ or CD8+ T cells sorted from blood, collected in a trial of the OX40 agonist ivuxolimab. CDR3 nucleotides: TGTGCCAGCAGCGGATCTGGAAACACCATATATTTT. This translates into CASSGSGNTIYF.